This T cell receptor beta chain was retrieved from a study of T cell responses to AZD1222 COVID-19 vaccine. Study observations and caveats: There were mostly white British donors and more females than males, and clonal diversity was possibly underestimated. Among spike-specific TCRs, nearly half reportedly target unmutated variant regions. It was only a handful of AZD1222 recipients who were seropositive at baseline. Samples come after the peak T cell response, not at day 14.

Germline CDR1 and CDR2: MNHGY and SAAAGT. CDR3 length: 14 residues. V gave up 2 bases and J gave up 5 bases, with 9 bases separating them. Worth noting for this clone: Its specificity is not known.

Sequencing used immunoSEQ multiplex PCR; TCRdb keeps in-frame clones, though not all of them. This table holds 96,000 or so clones, almost 90% found once. The material sequenced was peripheral blood, taken on day 0 of AZD1222 vaccination. The chain recombines TRBV6-8 with TRBJ2-2; D not resolved. The origin of this receptor is an adult in good health. The CDR3 DNA reads TGTGCCAGCAGTTACGCGGCCAGGACCGGGGAGCTGTTTTTT. It translates to CASSYAARTGELFF.